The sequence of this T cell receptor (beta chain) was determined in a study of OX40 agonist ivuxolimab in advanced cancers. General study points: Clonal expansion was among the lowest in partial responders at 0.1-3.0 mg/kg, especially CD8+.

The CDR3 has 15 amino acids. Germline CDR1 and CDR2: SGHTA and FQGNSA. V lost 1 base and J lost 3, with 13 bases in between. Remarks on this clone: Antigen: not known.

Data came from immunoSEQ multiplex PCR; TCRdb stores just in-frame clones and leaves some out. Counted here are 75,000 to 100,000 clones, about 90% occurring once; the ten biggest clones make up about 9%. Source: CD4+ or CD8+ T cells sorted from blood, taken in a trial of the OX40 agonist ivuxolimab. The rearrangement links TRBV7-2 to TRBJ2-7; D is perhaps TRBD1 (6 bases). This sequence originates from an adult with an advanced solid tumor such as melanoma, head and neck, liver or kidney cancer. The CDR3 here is CASSLGTEGIYEQYF. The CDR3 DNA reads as TGTGCCAGCAGCTTAGGGACAGAGGGTATCTACGAGCAGTACTTC.